This T cell receptor (beta chain) appears in the sequencing data of a study of blood T cell repertoires in COVID-19 (TCRdb year 2020). A note on the overall study: The collaborator samples originated in the United States, Italy and Spain and spanned the acute and convalescent phases of COVID-19. The sample metadata nearly always contained a de-identified subject ID, COVID-19 status, age in years and sex. The samples were drawn from the first 160 participants of the ongoing ImmuneRACE study and from under 1,500 subjects provided by 6 global collaborators. The material from the prospective study consisted of cDNA or gDNA derived from T cells, B-cell-depleted T cells, or PBMCs. Where available, HLA class I and class II types were obtained from metadata supplied by the sample provider rather than from assay-based typing. A freely available public database, intended as a resource for researchers studying the immune response to SARS-CoV-2, is where the repertoires were released. Subjects who had been exposed to COVID-19, were actively infected with it, or had recovered from it provided the deeply sampled blood TCRbeta repertoires that made up the dataset. General conclusions and limits of the study: The quantity of clinical and demographic metadata differed by source and by participant and was supplied without curation.

CDR3 length: 13 amino acids, cysteine to phenylalanine. Only CDR3 DNA is held: 39 bases, read in frame from base 1. CDR1 and CDR2 (SNHLY, FYNNEI) derive from the germline V gene. Trimming leaves V shorter by 10 bases and J shorter by 5 bases, with the junction holding 6 bases beyond the gene matches. In the case of this clone: Its antigen has not been determined. Nothing much larger sits one base from this clone, and base qualities are not available.

TCRbeta CDR3 regions were amplified from genomic DNA using the immunoSEQ Assay, a bias-controlled multiplex PCR. Under the source paper's analysis protocol: The number of nucleated cells in each sample was estimated by amplification of reference gene primers within the assay. Sequence reads were collapsed and filtered to measure the absolute abundance of every unique TCRbeta CDR3 rearrangement. Productive Simpson clonality was computed per sample as the square root of Simpson's diversity index over productive rearrangements. TCRdb took this table from immuneACCESS and kept in-frame rearrangements with V and J called. Such tables lack part of the clones; where checked against another copy, unresolved V genes explain under half of the gap, and the rest is unexplained. That table supplies the V and J calls and clone size; D and trimming were determined from the DNA. The sample table records 250,000 or so clones; around nine tenths of these occur just once. About 8.6% of the sample belongs to the ten largest clones.

Collaborating institutions collected whole blood in K2EDTA tubes following their own protocols. Collaborator samples were shipped for TCRbeta analysis as frozen whole blood, isolated PBMCs, or DNA extracted from either sample type. This clonotype was obtained from a man aged 35 to 55 with active or convalescent COVID-19. The chain joins TRBV2 to TRBJ2-1, with 9 bases in between that match TRBD1. Sequenced: peripheral blood. CDR3 region: CAIPGQGNNEQFF. The nucleotides are TGTGCCATACCGGGACAGGGAAACAATGAGCAGTTCTTC.